What follows are 17 T cell receptor beta chains derived from one specimen sequenced in a study of Graves' ophthalmopathy and Graves' hyperthyroidism. Amplification of TCR beta CDR3 regions used RNA transcripts. Second-round multiplex PCR came after a first-round RT-PCR that employed HTBI primers. Each CDR3 protein gets one entry after TCRdb re-called the multiplex PCR reads with MiXCR. The profile shows around 1,000,000 distinct CDR3 sequences, approximately 35% of them singletons. Sequenced sample: peripheral blood or thyroid tissue (not recorded which). These receptor sequences come from an adult man with Graves' hyperthyroidism.

Many counts were recorded for this clonotype. The gene calls are TRBV24-1 and TRBJ2-5; either TRBD1 or TRBD2 may fit D (5 bases each). Germline CDR1 and CDR2: KGHDR and SFDVKD. Trimming shortened V by 7 bases and J by 5 bases, and 16 bases separated the two germline ends. The CDR3 consists of 14 residues. CDR3 region: CATSRAGTGETQYF. The CDR3 DNA sequence: TGTGCCACCAGCCGTGCAGGGACGGGGGAGACCCAGTACTTC.

This clonotype was counted between two and nine times. The CDR3 loop reads CASSQETSVWETQYF. The CDR3 coding sequence is TGCGCCAGCAGCCAAGAGACTAGTGTTTGGGAGACCCAGTACTTC. This chain links TRBV4-1 with TRBJ2-5; a possible D gene is TRBD2 (6 bases). V lost 0 bases to trimming and J lost 5 bases, with 13 bases between them. This CDR3 region has 15 residues. From germline, CDR1 is MGHRA and CDR2 YSYEKL.

This clonotype was observed at least ten times. This sequence joins TRBV7-9 and TRBJ2-7, with TRBD2 matching 7 bases. The germline V gene has CDR1 SEHNR and CDR2 FQNEAQ (reference sequence). The CDR3 runs to 14 residues. After removal of 5 bases from V and 7 bases from J, the junction contained 11 bases not matched to a gene. The CDR3 DNA reads as TGTGCCAGCAGCACCACGGGAGGTACGGTAGAGCAGTACTTC. Translating it yields CASSTTGGTVEQYF. Variable domain in full (rest from reference TRBV7-9 and TRBJ2-7): DTGVSQNPRHKITKRGQNVTFRCDPISEHNRLYWYRQTLGQGPEFLTYFQNEAQLEKSRLLSDRFSAERPKGSFSTLEIQRTEQGDSAMYLCASSTTGGTVEQYFGPGTRLTVT.

The rearrangement joins TRBV14 to TRBJ1-2; 7 positions match TRBD1. The ends lost 10 bases at V and 2 bases at J; junction bases unmatched: 7. The germline V gene has CDR1 SGHDN and CDR2 FVKESK. There are 13 residues in the CDR3. The CDR3 DNA is TGTGCCACAAAAAGACAGGGAAACTATGGCTACACCTTC. Amino acids: CATKRQGNYGYTF.

A word on this clonotype: A much bigger clone sits one base away, suggesting this may be a read error. The gene calls are TRBV5-4 and TRBJ1-1; TRBD1 matches at 8 bases. Germline V gene sequence: CDR1 SGHNT, CDR2 YYREEE (reference sequence). The junction had 6 bases not matched to a gene; V was cut back by 5 bases and J by 6 bases. The CDR3 sequence is 13 residues long. For the CDR3, the DNA is TGTGCCAGCAGATCGACAGGGGTCGCTGAAGCTTTCTTT. Its protein product is CASRSTGVAEAFF.

This clonotype was seen repeatedly, ten times or more. This chain uses TRBV12-3 or TRBV12-4 with TRBJ1-1; D gene uncertain. Trimming took 5 bases from V and 7 from J, leaving 11 bases between them. The CDR3 extends over 12 amino acids. CDR3 nucleotides: TGTGCCAGCAGTCCGGGTTGGGATGAAGCTTTCTTT. Translated, it gives CASSPGWDEAFF.

The J gene is TRBJ1-1, the V gene TRBV5-5, with D tentatively TRBD1 (6 bases). The CDR3 is 14 residues long. CDR1 and CDR2 (germline): SGHKS, YYEKEE (reference sequence). Deletions cut 4 bases from V and 3 bases from J, with 13 bases between. This CDR3 is CASSRRAGDTEAFF. CDR3 sequence (DNA): TGTGCCAGCAGCCGGAGGGCAGGGGACACTGAAGCTTTCTTT. Together with reference TRBV5-5 and TRBJ1-1, the CDR3 gives the full variable domain: DAGVTQSPTHLIKTRGQQVTLRCSPISGHKSVSWYQQVLGQGPQFIFQYYEKEERGRGNFPDRFSARQFPNYSSELNVNALLLGDSALYLCASSRRAGDTEAFFGQGTRLTVV.

There are a few counts of this clonotype. The chain joins TRBV20-1 to TRBJ2-7, with 10 bases lining up with TRBD1. Germline CDR1 DFQATT, CDR2 SNEGSKA (reference sequence). The V gene end was trimmed by 7 bases and the J gene end by 5 bases; junction bases not matched to a gene: 5. The CDR3 is made up of 12 amino acids. In DNA, the CDR3 is TGCAGTGTGCGGGACAGGGGCGACGAGCAGTACTTC. It encodes CSVRDRGDEQYF.

The chain uses TRBV10-2 and TRBJ1-2; D unresolved. The germline V and J ends were trimmed by 0 bases and 8 bases, with 7 bases remaining between them. This CDR3 contains 12 residues. The V gene's germline CDR1 is WSHSY and CDR2 SAAADI. DNA of the CDR3: TGCGCCAGCAGTGAGTCCGAAGACGGCTACACCTTC. Protein: CASSESEDGYTF.

The sample holds one count of this clonotype. The J gene is TRBJ2-7, the V gene TRBV20-1; D remains ambiguous. Trimming cost V 0 bases and J 3 bases, with 9 bases left between them. This CDR3 region has 13 residues. Germline V gene data show CDR1 as DFQATT and CDR2 as SNEGSKA (reference sequence). The DNA for the CDR3 is TGCAGTGCTAGAGAGGAAGCAGACTACGAGCAGTACTTC. Translation gives CSAREEADYEQYF.

This rearrangement joins TRBV2 to TRBJ2-5; D is unresolved. CDR1 is SNHLY and CDR2 is FYNNEI in the germline V gene. The CDR3 spans 12 residues. V lost 7 bases to trimming and J lost 1 base, with 7 bases between them. The CDR3 DNA follows: TGTGCCAGCAACGGCGGCCAAGAGACCCAGTACTTC. Amino acids: CASNGGQETQYF. The whole variable domain, filled in from reference TRBV2 and TRBJ2-5, reads EPEVTQTPSHQVTQMGQEVILRCVPISNHLYFYWYRQILGQKVEFLVSFYNNEISEKSEIFDDQFSVERPDGSNFTLKIRSTKLEDSAMYFCASNGGQETQYFGPGTRLLVL.

The rearrangement uses TRBV7-2 and TRBJ1-2, with D unclear. V dropped 5 bases and J dropped 4 bases, with 14 bases sitting between them. The germline V gene has CDR1 SGHTA and CDR2 FQGNSA. This CDR3 is built from 14 residues. The DNA of the CDR3 is TGTGCCAGCAGCCGGTGGTGGGCTGGCTATGGCTACACCTTC. As protein: CASSRWWAGYGYTF. The full variable domain, completed using reference TRBV7-2 and TRBJ1-2, is GAGVSQSPSNKVTEKGKDVELRCDPISGHTALYWYRQSLGQGLEFLIYFQGNSAPDKSGLPSDRFSAERTGGSVSTLTIQRTQQEDSAVYLCASSRWWAGYGYTFGSGTRLTVV.

Only a few counts were recorded for this clonotype. The rearrangement joins TRBV7-2 to TRBJ1-2, with 12 positions matching TRBD1. The CDR3 is 16 residues long. Germline V gene data show CDR1 as SGHTA and CDR2 as FQGNSA. The junction had 7 bases not matched to a gene; V was cut back by 5 bases and J by 3 bases. CDR3 sequence reads: CASSPRDRGQDYGYTF. DNA for the CDR3: TGTGCCAGCAGCCCTCGGGACAGGGGGCAGGACTATGGCTACACCTTC.

The chain uses TRBV11-2 and TRBJ2-2; 10 bases map to TRBD1. V dropped 6 bases and J dropped 11; count of bases not matched to a gene: 15. The CDR3 runs to 16 residues. Per the germline V gene, CDR1 is SGHAT and CDR2 is FQNNGV. CDR3 nucleotides: TGTGCCAGCAGACGACTAGCCTCCGGGACAGGGGATGAGCTGTTTTTT. As protein: CASRRLASGTGDELFF.

This clonotype was counted at least ten times. This chain links TRBV9 with TRBJ1-6; 10 bases match TRBD1. Unmatched junction bases numbered 7, after V lost 6 bases and J lost 10 bases. Germline V gives CDR1 SGDLS, CDR2 YYNGEE. There are 14 residues in the CDR3. CDR3 bases: TGTGCCAGCAATCCGACAGGGGGCTCCTCACCCCTCCACTTT. As protein: CASNPTGGSSPLHF. The full variable domain, with the rest looked up from reference TRBV9 and TRBJ1-6, is DSGVTQTPKHLITATGQRVTLRCSPRSGDLSVYWYQQSLDQGLQFLIQYYNGEERAKGNILERFSAQQFPDLHSELNLSSLELGDSALYFCASNPTGGSSPLHFGNGTRLTVT.

This chain links TRBV24-1 with TRBJ2-5, with 9 bases that match TRBD1. CDR3 size: 15 residues. Trimming cost V 7 bases and J 5 bases; bases outside gene matches: 10. The germline gives CDR1 KGHDR, CDR2 SFDVKD. The CDR3: CATSANRGLEETQYF. The CDR3 DNA is TGTGCCACCAGCGCCAACAGGGGGCTGGAGGAGACCCAGTACTTC.

This clonotype appeared a few times. The chain is built from TRBV5-1 and TRBJ2-5, with 9 nucleotides matching TRBD1. This CDR3 contains 22 residues. Per the germline V gene, CDR1 is SGHRS and CDR2 is YFSETQ. J lost 3 bases, V lost 1 base, and 25 bases had no gene match. The CDR3 here is CASSLRGRFLQIPGQGKETQYF. The DNA of the CDR3 is TGCGCCAGCAGCTTGCGGGGGAGATTCCTTCAAATACCGGGACAGGGCAAAGAGACCCAGTACTTC. Using reference TRBV5-1 and TRBJ2-5 for the parts outside the CDR3, the full variable domain is KAGVTQTPRYLIKTRGQQVTLSCSPISGHRSVSWYQQTPGQGLQFLFEYFSETQRNKGNFPGRFSGRQFSNSRSEMNVSTLELGDSALYLCASSLRGRFLQIPGQGKETQYFGPGTRLLVL.